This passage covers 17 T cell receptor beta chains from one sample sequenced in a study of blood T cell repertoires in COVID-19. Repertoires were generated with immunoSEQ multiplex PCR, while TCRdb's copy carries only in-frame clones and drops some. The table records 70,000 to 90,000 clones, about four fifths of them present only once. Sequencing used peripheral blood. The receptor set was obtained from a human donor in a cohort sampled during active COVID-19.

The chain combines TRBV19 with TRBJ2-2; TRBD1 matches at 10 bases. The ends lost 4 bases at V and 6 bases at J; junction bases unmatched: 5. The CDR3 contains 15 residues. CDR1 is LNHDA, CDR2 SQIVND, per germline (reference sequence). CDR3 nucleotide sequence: TGTGCCAGTAGTAGAGGGACAGGGGTGGCCGGGGAGCTGTTTTTT. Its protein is CASSRGTGVAGELFF.

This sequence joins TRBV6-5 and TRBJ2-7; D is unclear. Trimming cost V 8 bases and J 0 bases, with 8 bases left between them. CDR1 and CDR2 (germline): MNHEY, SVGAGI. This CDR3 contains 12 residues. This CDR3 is CASFGYSYEQYF. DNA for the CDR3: TGTGCCAGCTTCGGTTACTCCTACGAGCAGTACTTC.

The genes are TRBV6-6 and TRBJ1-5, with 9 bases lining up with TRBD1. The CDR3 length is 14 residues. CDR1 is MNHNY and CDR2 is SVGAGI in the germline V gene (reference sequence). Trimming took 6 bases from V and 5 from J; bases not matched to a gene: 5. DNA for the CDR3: TGTGCCAGCAGGCCAGGACAGGGGCATCAGCCCCAGCATTTT. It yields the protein CASRPGQGHQPQHF.

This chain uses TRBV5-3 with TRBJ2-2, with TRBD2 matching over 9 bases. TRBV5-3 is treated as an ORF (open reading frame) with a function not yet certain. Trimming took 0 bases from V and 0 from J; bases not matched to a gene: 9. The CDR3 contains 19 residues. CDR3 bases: TGTGCCAGAAGCTTGGCCATGGCGGGCGGGAGGGCGAACACCGGGGAGCTGTTTTTT. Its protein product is CARSLAMAGGRANTGELFF.

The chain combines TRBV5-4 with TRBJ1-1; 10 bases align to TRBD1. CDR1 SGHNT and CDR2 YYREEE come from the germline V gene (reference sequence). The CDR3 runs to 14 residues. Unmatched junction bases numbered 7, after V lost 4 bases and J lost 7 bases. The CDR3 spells CASSRGQGLVEAFF. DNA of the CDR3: TGTGCCAGCAGCCGGGGACAGGGGCTCGTTGAAGCTTTCTTT.

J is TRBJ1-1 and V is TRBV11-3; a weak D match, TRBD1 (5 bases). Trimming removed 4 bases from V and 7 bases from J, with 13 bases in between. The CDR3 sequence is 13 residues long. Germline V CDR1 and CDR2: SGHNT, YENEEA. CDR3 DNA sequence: TGTGCCAGCAGCTACGGACTCGGGGGTGAAGCTTTCTTT. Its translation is CASSYGLGGEAFF.

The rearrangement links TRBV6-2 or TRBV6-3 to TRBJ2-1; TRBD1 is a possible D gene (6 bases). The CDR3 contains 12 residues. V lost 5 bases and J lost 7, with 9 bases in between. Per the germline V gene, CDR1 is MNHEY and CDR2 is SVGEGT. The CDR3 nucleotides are TGTGCCAGCAGTGCGAGGGGGAATGAGCAGTTCTTC. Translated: CASSARGNEQFF.

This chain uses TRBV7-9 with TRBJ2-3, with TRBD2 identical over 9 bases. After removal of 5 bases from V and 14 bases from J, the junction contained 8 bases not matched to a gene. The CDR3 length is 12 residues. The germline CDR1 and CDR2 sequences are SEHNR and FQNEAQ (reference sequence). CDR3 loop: CASSPAPSGVYF. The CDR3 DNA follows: TGTGCCAGCAGCCCAGCCCCTAGCGGGGTGTATTTT. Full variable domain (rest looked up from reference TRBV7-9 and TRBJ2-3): DTGVSQNPRHKITKRGQNVTFRCDPISEHNRLYWYRQTLGQGPEFLTYFQNEAQLEKSRLLSDRFSAERPKGSFSTLEIQRTEQGDSAMYLCASSPAPSGVYFGPGTRLTVL.

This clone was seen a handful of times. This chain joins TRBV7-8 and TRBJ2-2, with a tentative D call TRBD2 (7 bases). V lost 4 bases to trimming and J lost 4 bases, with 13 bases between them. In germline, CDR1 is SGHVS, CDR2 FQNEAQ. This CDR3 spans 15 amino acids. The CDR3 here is CASSSVGGATGELFF. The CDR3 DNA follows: TGTGCCAGCAGCTCCGTTGGGGGGGCCACCGGGGAGCTGTTTTTT.

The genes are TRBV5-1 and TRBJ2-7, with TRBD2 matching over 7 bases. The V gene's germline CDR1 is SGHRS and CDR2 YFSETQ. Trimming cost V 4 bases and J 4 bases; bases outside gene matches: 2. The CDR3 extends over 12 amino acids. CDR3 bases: TGCGCCAGCAGCCTAGCGGATTACGAGCAGTACTTC. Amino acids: CASSLADYEQYF.

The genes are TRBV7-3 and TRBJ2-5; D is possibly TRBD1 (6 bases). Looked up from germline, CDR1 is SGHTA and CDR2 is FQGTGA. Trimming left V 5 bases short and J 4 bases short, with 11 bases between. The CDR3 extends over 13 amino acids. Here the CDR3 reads CASSLLQGETQYF. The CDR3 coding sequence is TGTGCCAGCAGCCTACTACAGGGAGAGACCCAGTACTTC.

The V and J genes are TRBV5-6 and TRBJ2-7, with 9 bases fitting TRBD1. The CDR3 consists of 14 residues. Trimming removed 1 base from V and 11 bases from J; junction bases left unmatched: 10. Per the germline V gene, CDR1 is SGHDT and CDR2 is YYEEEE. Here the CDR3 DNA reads TGTGCCAGCAGCTTGCGACAGGGGGATGGTTTGGAGTACTTC. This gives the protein CASSLRQGDGLEYF.

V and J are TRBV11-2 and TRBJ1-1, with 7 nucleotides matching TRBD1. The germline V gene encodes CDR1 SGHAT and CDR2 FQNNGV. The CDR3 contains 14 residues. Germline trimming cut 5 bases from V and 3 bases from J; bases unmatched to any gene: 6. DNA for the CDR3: TGTGCCAGCAGCCGCAACAGGGGTGACACTGAAGCTTTCTTT. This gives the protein CASSRNRGDTEAFF.

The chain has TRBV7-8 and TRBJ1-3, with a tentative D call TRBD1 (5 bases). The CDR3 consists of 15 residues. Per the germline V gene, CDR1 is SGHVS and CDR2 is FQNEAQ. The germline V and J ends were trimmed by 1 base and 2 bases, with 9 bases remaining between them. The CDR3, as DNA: TGTGCCAGCAGCTTAGTGGCAGGGACTGGAAACACCATATATTTT. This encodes CASSLVAGTGNTIYF.

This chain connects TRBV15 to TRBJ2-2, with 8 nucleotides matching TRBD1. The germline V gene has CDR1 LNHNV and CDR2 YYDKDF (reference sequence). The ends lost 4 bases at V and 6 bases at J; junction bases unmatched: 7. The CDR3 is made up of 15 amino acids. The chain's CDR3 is CATSKDRDSAGELFF. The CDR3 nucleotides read TGTGCCACCAGCAAGGACAGGGATAGTGCCGGGGAGCTGTTTTTT.

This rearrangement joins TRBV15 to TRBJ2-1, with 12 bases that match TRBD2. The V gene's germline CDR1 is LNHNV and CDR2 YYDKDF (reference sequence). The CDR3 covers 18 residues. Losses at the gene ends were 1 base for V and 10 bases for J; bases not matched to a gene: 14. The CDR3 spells CATSRGPVGLAGGEEQFF. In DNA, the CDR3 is TGTGCCACCAGCAGAGGACCGGTTGGGCTAGCGGGAGGGGAAGAGCAGTTCTTC.

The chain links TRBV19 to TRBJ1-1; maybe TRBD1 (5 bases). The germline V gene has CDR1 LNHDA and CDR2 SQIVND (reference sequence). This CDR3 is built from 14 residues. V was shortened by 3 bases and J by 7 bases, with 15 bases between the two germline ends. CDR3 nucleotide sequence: TGTGCCAGTAGTATTAGGGCGGACATGGTTGAAGCTTTCTTT. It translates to CASSIRADMVEAFF.